This TCR beta chain was recorded in a study of beta chain features in type 1 diabetes. Trimming took 6 bases from V and 2 from J, leaving 8 bases between them. The CDR3 is made up of 13 amino acids. CDR1 is MNHNS, CDR2 SASEGT, per germline. Ten or more counts support this clone. The antigen is undetermined. The authors reverse transcribed all of the isolated RNA, so sequencing captured expressed TCRB transcripts. Sequencing used immunoSEQ multiplex PCR; TCRdb keeps in-frame clones, though not all of them. The profile shows about 210,000 clones, approximately 11% of them singletons. Populations obtained by sorting all exceeded 95% purity. Whole-study results and caveats: Patients and controls would share equally any PCR tilt toward shorter templates. cDNA-based reads could over-represent cells with high TCR expression.

The sequenced sample was central memory CD4+ T cells from blood. This clonotype was sampled from a young man in good health. V usage is TRBV6-1 and J usage is TRBJ1-5, with D unclear. The CDR3: CASRTTGNQPQHF. CDR3 nucleotides: TGTGCCAGCAGGACCACGGGCAATCAGCCCCAGCATTTT.